This T cell receptor (beta chain) was sequenced for a study of regulatory T cells in long-lasting Graves disease. Study overall: Antithyroid drug use was under 3 months in newly diagnosed Graves' patients. Study results and caveats: Persistent Graves' patients showed less TCR diversity than newly diagnosed ones. What was studied was peripheral blood only, and not thyroid tissue.

The V gene end was trimmed by 1 base and the J gene end by 4 bases; junction bases not matched to a gene: 11. The CDR3 is made up of 17 amino acids. Germline-derived CDR1 and CDR2 are SGHAT and FQNNGV. For this clonotype: The antigen remains unidentified.

Building the TCR beta libraries relied on iRepertoire HTBI primers, and CDR3 regions underwent Arm-PCR. A single record per CDR3 protein comes from TCRdb applying MiXCR to the multiplex PCR reads. Of approximately 300,000 distinct CDR3 sequences in the sample, more than 15% were seen once. Time point: newly diagnosed GD, antithyroid drugs for less than 3 months. The authors made the TCR library using RNA they extracted from PBMCs. Guidelines of the American Thyroid Association were used to diagnose Graves' disease. This TCR was sampled from a female donor with Graves disease. Here the sequenced sample was peripheral blood mononuclear cells (PBMCs), taken at new diagnosis, from a patient treated with antithyroid drugs. The rearrangement links TRBV11-2 to TRBJ1-1, with 8 bases that match TRBD1. CDR3 coding DNA: TGTGCCAGCAGCTTAGGGACAGGGATAAGGTGGCGCACTGAAGCTTTCTTT. This codes for CASSLGTGIRWRTEAFF.